One T cell receptor beta chain is described in this entry. Its antigen is still unknown. This record comes from a study of cytomegalovirus exposure and HLA in healthy donors. The overall study: There were approximately 80 million unique TCRs (from HLA-typed donors) in an early data release.

After removal of 4 bases from V and 0 bases from J, the junction contained 6 bases not matched to a gene. From germline, CDR1 is SGHRS and CDR2 YFSETQ. This CDR3 has 15 amino acids. It was with 60 Vbeta and 13 Jbeta primers that the PCR ran. Clones were read by immunoSEQ multiplex PCR, and TCRdb kept only the in-frame ones, dropping some. This sample's clone table lists approximately 170,000 clones. Findings and caveats of the study: Sequencing depth across donors, presence/absence analyses assumed, was roughly uniform.

The clonotype was recovered from a woman aged 18-30 years in good health and CMV-seropositive. V usage is TRBV5-1 and J usage is TRBJ1-1; TRBD1 agrees at 7 bases. Material for sequencing was PBMCs. The CDR3 nucleotides are TGCGCCAGCAGCCCCTCAGGGGGGATGAACACTGAAGCTTTCTTT. Its protein is CASSPSGGMNTEAFF.